This T cell receptor (beta chain) appears in the sequencing data of a study of shared clonotypes between healthy human individuals. Regarding the study as a whole: Sorted-subset sequencing was shown by rarefaction to be incomplete despite large depth.

Each cell subset's genomic DNA was divided evenly among several immunoSEQ plates. Repertoires were generated with immunoSEQ multiplex PCR, while TCRdb's copy carries only in-frame clones and drops some. The repertoire holds fewer than 1 million clones, with 90% to 98% as singletons. Naive CD8 cells, CD45RO-negative and positively selected for CCR7, excluded terminally differentiated effector memory CD45RA+ cells. Caucasian adults residing in Nashville, Tennessee made up all the donors. This CDR3 has 13 amino acids. Germline lookup yields CDR1 LNHDA and CDR2 SQIVND (reference sequence). The ends were cut back, 4 bases at V and 0 bases at J, with 4 bases in the middle. Concerning this clone: Its antigen remains unknown.

The sequencing sample was made of naive CD8+ T cells sorted from blood. The source is a man aged 25 to 40 in good health. The chain uses TRBV19 and TRBJ2-1, with no clear D. The CDR3 DNA is TGTGCCAGTAGTAGGGGCTCCTACAATGAGCAGTTCTTC. It codes for CASSRGSYNEQFF.